This T cell receptor beta chain was recovered during a study of monozygotic twins with inflammatory bowel disease. During cDNA synthesis, UMIs that each contained a 6-nucleotide sample barcode were added by means of template switching. TCRdb reprocessed the 5' RACE reads and keeps a single row for each CDR3 protein, giving no DNA. The sample's table shows more than 120,000 distinct CDR3 sequences. CDR1 is SGHRS and CDR2 is YFSETQ in the germline V gene. The CDR3 sequence is 15 residues long. The TCR sequence derives from a human donor with ulcerative colitis or Crohn's disease, or a healthy co-twin of an affected twin (not recorded which). This chain links TRBV5-1 with TRBJ2-7. Sequenced: blood. CDR3 in amino acids: CASSLAVRWANEQYF.